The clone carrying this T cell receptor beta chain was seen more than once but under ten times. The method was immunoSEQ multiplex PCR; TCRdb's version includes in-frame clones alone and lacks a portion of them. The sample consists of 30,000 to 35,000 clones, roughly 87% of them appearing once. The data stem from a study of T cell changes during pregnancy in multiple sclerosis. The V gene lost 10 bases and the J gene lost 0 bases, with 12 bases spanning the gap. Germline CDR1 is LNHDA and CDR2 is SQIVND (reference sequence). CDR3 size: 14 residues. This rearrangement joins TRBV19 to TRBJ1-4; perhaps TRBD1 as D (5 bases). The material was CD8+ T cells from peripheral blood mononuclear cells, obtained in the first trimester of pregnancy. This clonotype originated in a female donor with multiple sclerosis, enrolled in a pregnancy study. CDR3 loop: CAIGEGATNEKLFF. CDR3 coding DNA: TGTGCCATAGGGGAAGGAGCAACTAATGAAAAACTGTTTTTT.